A single sample gave rise to the 8 T cell receptor beta chains below, sequenced in a study of spatial heterogeneity in lung cancer. TCRdb passed the 5' RACE reads through MiXCR, listing each CDR3 protein once. This sample has 25,000 to 35,000 distinct CDR3 sequences, with roughly 5% found just once. The time point denotes: blood at routine non-recurrence follow-up after resection. Sequenced material: PBMCs, taken at follow-up. The receptor set was obtained from a female donor with early-stage non-small cell lung cancer.

This clonotype appeared many times. This chain connects TRBV2 to TRBJ2-6; D might be TRBD1 (5 bases). Germline assignment: CDR1 SNHLY and CDR2 FYNNEI. The CDR3 covers 15 residues. V was cut by 3 bases and J by 2 bases, with 8 bases left in between. The CDR3 spells CASSEEGAGANVLTF. In nucleotides, the CDR3 is TGTGCCAGCAGTGAGGAAGGGGCTGGGGCCAACGTCCTGACTTTC.

This clonotype was recorded at least ten times. J is TRBJ2-7 and V is TRBV27; no clear D gene. V lost 4 bases, J lost 10 bases, and 17 bases lay in between. The CDR3 runs to 13 residues. Germline lookup yields CDR1 MNHEY and CDR2 SMNVEV (reference sequence). CDR3 sequence: CASSSPDRGRQYF. For the CDR3, the DNA is TGTGCCAGCAGTTCCCCCGACCGAGGTAGACAGTACTTC.

By share of the sample, this clonotype is medium-sized (0.01 to 0.1%). The rearrangement uses TRBV4-3 and TRBJ2-5, with D tentatively TRBD2 (6 bases). Germline V lookup: CDR1 LGHNA, CDR2 YSLEER. CDR3 length equals 13 residues. Trimming shortened V by 2 bases and J by 5 bases, and 9 bases separated the two germline ends. CDR3 loop: CASSQRRGETQYF. The CDR3 nucleotides are TGCGCCAGCAGCCAAAGGAGGGGTGAGACCCAGTACTTC.

This clonotype has ten or more counts. The chain joins TRBV5-1 to TRBJ1-2; possible D gene TRBD1, 6 bases. The CDR3 has 15 amino acids. V dropped 4 bases and J dropped 3 bases, with 16 bases sitting between them. Germline V lookup: CDR1 SGHRS, CDR2 YFSETQ. CDR3 bases: TGCGCCAGCAGCCTGAGGCCAGGGGAAGACTATGGCTACACCTTC. Residues: CASSLRPGEDYGYTF.

This clonotype came up a few times. The chain carries TRBV6-2 or TRBV6-3 and TRBJ2-3; 7 bases align to TRBD1. Germline CDR1 is MNHEY and CDR2 is SVGEGT. The length of the CDR3 is 14 residues. The junction had 2 bases not matched to a gene; V was cut back by 4 bases and J by 1 base. The CDR3 protein is CASSFDRGTDTQYF. In nucleotides, the CDR3 is TGTGCCAGCAGTTTCGACAGGGGCACAGATACGCAGTATTTT.

This clonotype was recorded at least ten times. This chain joins TRBV9 and TRBJ2-7; TRBD1 might be the D (5 bases). Trimming left V 4 bases short and J 3 bases short, with 11 bases between. CDR3 length equals 13 residues. Germline V gene data show CDR1 as SGDLS and CDR2 as YYNGEE. CDR3 protein: CASSPGDSYEQYF. CDR3 DNA: TGTGCCAGCAGCCCTGGCGACAGCTACGAGCAGTACTTC.

Many counts were recorded for this clonotype. The J gene is TRBJ2-1, the V gene TRBV3-1, with 7 positions matching TRBD1. The CDR3 consists of 15 residues. V trimming: 4 bases; J trimming: 10 bases; junction bases outside the gene matches: 13. Germline V gene sequence: CDR1 LGHDT, CDR2 YNNKEL (reference sequence). The CDR3 loop is CASSPFTNRGNEQFF. The CDR3 nucleotides read TGTGCCAGCAGCCCATTTACCAACAGGGGCAACGAGCAGTTCTTC.

This rearrangement joins TRBV7-8 to TRBJ2-1, with 14 bases lining up with TRBD2. V lost 4 bases to trimming and J lost 9 bases; unmatched junction nucleotides: 8. This CDR3 comprises 16 residues. Germline V gene data show CDR1 as SGHVS and CDR2 as FQNEAQ. CDR3 in amino acids: CASSSPGLAGVGEQFF. The CDR3 region has the DNA TGTGCCAGCAGCTCCCCGGGACTAGCGGGAGTGGGTGAGCAGTTCTTC.